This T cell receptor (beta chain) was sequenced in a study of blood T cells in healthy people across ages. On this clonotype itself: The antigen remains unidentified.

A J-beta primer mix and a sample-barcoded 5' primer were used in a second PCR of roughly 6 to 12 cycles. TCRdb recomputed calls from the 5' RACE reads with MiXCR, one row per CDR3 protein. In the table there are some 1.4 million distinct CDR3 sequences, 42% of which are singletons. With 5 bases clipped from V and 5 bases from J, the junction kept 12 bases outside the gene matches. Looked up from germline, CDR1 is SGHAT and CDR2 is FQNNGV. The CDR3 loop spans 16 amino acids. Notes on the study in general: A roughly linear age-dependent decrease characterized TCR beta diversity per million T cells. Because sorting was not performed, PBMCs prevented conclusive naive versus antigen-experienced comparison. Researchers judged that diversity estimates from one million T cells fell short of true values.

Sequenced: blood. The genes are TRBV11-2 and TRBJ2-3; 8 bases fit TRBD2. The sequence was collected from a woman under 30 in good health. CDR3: CASSRPRGGALDTQYF. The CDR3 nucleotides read TGTGCCAGCAGCAGGCCCCGGGGGGGGGCCTTAGATACGCAGTATTTT.